Listed here is a single TCR beta chain. This clone turned up a few times. Its antigen target is currently unknown. The sample holds no much larger clone one base away, and base qualities are not on file. CDR1 LNHDA and CDR2 SQIVND are derived from the germline V gene (reference sequence). Between the V and J ends, shortened by 2 bases and 6 bases respectively, the junction contains 10 bases. Counted from cysteine to phenylalanine, this CDR3 has 13 amino acids. Only the CDR3 DNA is retained, 39 bases long and in frame from the first base. TCRbeta CDR3 regions were amplified from genomic DNA by means of the immunoSEQ Assay, a bias-controlled multiplex PCR. Under the source paper's analysis protocol: Nucleated cell counts per sample were estimated from amplification of reference gene primers within the assay. Sequence reads were collapsed and filtered to measure the absolute abundance of every unique TCRbeta CDR3 rearrangement. For each sample, productive Simpson clonality was calculated as the square root of Simpson's diversity index over productive rearrangements. TCRdb mirrors the immuneACCESS table, restricted to in-frame sequences. Some clones are absent from its copies; in checked studies, under half trace to an unresolved V gene, and the reason for the others is unknown. V and J calls and clone size are as listed in that table; D and trimming were resolved from the DNA. This sample has roughly 150,000 clones in its table, and approximately 80% of those were observed once. Jointly, the top ten make up around 6.7% of the sample.

The collaborating institutions used their own protocols to collect whole blood in K2EDTA tubes. For TCRbeta analysis, collaborator samples were shipped as frozen whole blood, as isolated PBMCs, or as DNA extracted from either sample type. These data originate in a study of blood T cell repertoires in COVID-19 (TCRdb year 2020). Broadly, across the study: Samples from collaborators originated in the United States, Italy and Spain and spanned both the acute and convalescent phases of COVID-19. Where available, HLA class I and class II types were obtained from metadata supplied by the sample provider rather than from assay-based typing. The repertoires were released in a freely available public database meant as a resource for research on the immune response to SARS-CoV-2. Samples were obtained from the ongoing ImmuneRACE study (first 160 participants) and from 1,254 subjects provided by 6 global collaborators. The prospective study material was composed of cDNA or gDNA derived from T cells, B-cell-depleted T cells, or PBMCs. A de-identified subject ID, COVID-19 status, age in years and sex were almost always included in the sample metadata. Subjects who had been exposed to COVID-19, were actively infected with it, or had recovered from it provided the deeply sampled blood TCRbeta repertoires that made up the dataset.

On the study overall, not on this receptor specifically: How much clinical and demographic metadata was included differed by source and by participant, and the metadata was provided uncurated.

The receptor chain draws on TRBV19 and TRBJ1-2; D gene: possibly TRBD1, on 6 matching bases. Sequenced material: peripheral blood. The TCR comes from a woman between 50 and 59 years old in a cohort sampled during active or convalescent COVID-19. In nucleotide form, the sequence is TGTGCCAGTAGTATATCCAGGGGCGATGGCTACACCTTC. This yields the protein CASSISRGDGYTF. Outside the CDR3, residues come from the reference TRBV19 and TRBJ1-2 proteins, so the full variable domain is: DGGITQSPKYLFRKEGQNVTLSCEQNLNHDAMYWYRQDPGQGLRLIYYSQIVNDFQKGDIAEGYSVSREKKESFPLTVTSAQKNPTAFYLCASSISRGDGYTFGSGTRLTVV.